The clone carrying this TCR beta chain was observed many times. Its antigen is undetermined. This sample is part of a study of T cell repertoires in cytomegalovirus infection. Overall study context: Matching HLA type and CMV infection were both indicated by public TCR beta signatures. Study results and limitations: The ex vivo response was dominated by HLA-C-restricted CMV-specific TCR beta clonotypes. Cumulated frequencies of public TCR beta families served to identify carriers of CMV plus the relevant HLA.

This CDR3 region has 14 residues. V lost 2 bases, J lost 5 bases, and 13 bases lay in between. Germline loops: CDR1 SGHTA, CDR2 FQGNSA. TCRdb reprocessed the reads with MiXCR, giving one entry per CDR3 protein. This repertoire shows under 200,000 distinct CDR3 sequences, 8% to 10% found once; its top ten account for roughly 4.8%. The gene calls are TRBV7-2 and TRBJ2-7; D is undetermined. Sequenced input: PBMCs. The source of this sequence is a human donor in good health (CMV status not recorded). Some clones in this sample may be carry-over from other donors' samples. The DNA for the CDR3 is TGTGCCAGCAGCTTAAGTCCCCCTGCCCACGAGCAGTACTTC. Amino acid sequence: CASSLSPPAHEQYF.